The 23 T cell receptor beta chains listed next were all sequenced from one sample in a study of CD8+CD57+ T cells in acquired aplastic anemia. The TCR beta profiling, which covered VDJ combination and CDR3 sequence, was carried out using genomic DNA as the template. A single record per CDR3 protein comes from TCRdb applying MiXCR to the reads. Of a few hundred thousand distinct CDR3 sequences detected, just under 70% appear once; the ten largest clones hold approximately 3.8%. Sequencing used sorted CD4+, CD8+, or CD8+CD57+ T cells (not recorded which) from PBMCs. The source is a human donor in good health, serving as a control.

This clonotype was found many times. The CDR3 DNA is TGTGCTAGTGGTTTGGCAACTAGCGGGGGGGCACGGGAGCAGTTCTTC. Amino acid sequence: CASGLATSGGAREQFF. V is TRBV12-5 and J is TRBJ2-1, with 13 bases that match TRBD2. This CDR3 spans 16 amino acids. CDR1 LGHNT and CDR2 FRNRAP come from the germline V gene. The junction had 7 bases not matched to a gene; V was cut back by 1 base and J by 10 bases.

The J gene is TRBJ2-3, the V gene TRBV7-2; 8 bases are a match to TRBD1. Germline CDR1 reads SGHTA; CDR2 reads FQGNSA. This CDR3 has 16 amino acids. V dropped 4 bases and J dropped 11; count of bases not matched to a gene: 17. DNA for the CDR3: TGTGCCAGCAGCTCTACCGGACAGGGAACAACCGATCAGCAGTATTTT. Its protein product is CASSSTGQGTTDQQYF.

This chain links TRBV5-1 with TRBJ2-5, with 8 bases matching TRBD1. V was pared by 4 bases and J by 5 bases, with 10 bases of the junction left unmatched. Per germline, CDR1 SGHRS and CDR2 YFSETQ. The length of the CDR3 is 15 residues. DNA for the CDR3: TGCGCCAGCAGCCTCCGGACAGGGCAATCGGAGACCCAGTACTTC. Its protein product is CASSLRTGQSETQYF.

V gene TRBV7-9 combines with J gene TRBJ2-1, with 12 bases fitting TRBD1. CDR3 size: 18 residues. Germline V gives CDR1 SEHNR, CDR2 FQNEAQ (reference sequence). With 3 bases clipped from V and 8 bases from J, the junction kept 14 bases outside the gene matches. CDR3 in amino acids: CASSFGTGGGNEQYEQFF. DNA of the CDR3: TGTGCCAGCAGCTTTGGGACAGGGGGCGGAAACGAGCAGTATGAGCAGTTCTTC.

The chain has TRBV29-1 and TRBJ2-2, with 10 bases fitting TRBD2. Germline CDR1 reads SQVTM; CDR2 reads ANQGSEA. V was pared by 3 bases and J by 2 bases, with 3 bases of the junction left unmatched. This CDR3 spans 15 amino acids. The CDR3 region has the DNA TGCAGCGTTGAGGTAGCGGGGGGAAACACCGGGGAGCTGTTTTTT. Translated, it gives CSVEVAGGNTGELFF.

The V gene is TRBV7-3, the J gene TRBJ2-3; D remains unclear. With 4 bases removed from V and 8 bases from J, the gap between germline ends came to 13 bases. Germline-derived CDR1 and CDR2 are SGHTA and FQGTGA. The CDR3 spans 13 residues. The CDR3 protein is CASSSRLNATQYF. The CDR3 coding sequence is TGTGCCAGCAGCTCCCGGTTGAACGCTACGCAGTATTTT.

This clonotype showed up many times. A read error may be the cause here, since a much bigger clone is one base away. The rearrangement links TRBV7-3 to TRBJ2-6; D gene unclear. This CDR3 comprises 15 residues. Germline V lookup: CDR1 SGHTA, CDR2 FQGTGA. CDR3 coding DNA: TGTGCCAGCGGCTTTGGACCGTCTGGGGCCAACGTCCTGACTTTC. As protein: CASGFGPSGANVLTF.

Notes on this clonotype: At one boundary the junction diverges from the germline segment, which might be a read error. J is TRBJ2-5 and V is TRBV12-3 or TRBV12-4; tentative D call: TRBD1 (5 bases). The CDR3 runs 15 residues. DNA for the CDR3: TGTGCCAGCAGCTTAGGGGTCCTACCCCAAGAGACCCAGTACTTC. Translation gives CASSLGVLPQETQYF.

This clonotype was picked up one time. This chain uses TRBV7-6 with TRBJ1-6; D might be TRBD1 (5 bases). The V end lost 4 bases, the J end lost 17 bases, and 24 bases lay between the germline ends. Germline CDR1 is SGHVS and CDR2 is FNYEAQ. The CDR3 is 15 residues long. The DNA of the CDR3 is TGTGCCAGCAGCTCAGGACAAGATGGGGGGTCCCCCTTCCACTTT. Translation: CASSSGQDGGSPFHF.

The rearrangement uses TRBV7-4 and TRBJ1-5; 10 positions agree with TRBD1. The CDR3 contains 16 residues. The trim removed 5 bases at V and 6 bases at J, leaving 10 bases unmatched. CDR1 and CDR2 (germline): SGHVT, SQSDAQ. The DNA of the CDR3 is TGTGCCAGCAGCCCGTCACAGACAGGGGGCCTTCAGCCCCAGCATTTT. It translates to CASSPSQTGGLQPQHF. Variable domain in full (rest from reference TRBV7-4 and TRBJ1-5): GAGVSQSPRYKVAKRGRDVALRCDSISGHVTLYWYRQTLGQGSEVLTYSQSDAQRDKSGRPSGRFSAERPERSVSTLKIQRTEQGDSAVYLCASSPSQTGGLQPQHFGDGTRLSIL.

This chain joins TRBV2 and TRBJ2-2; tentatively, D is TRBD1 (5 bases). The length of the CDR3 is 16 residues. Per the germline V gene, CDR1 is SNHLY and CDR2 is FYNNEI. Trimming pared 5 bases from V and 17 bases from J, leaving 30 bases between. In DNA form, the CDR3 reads TGTGCCAGCAGTACAAAAGACAGTTCTAACACTGAAGCTTTCTTTTTT. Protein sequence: CASSTKDSSNTEAFFF.

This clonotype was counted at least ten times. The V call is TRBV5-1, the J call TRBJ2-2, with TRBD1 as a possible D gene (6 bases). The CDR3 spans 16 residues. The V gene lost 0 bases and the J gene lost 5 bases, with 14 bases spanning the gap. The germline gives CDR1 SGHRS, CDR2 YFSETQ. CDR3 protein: CASSLAGVVVTGELFF. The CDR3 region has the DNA TGCGCCAGCAGCTTGGCAGGGGTGGTTGTAACCGGGGAGCTGTTTTTT.

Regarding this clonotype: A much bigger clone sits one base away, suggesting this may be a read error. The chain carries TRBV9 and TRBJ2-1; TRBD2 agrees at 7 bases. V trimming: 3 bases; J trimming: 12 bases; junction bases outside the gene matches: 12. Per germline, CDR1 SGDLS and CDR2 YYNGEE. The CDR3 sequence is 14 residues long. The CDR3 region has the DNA TGTGCCAGCAGCGCAGATCTAGCGGTCGATGTGCAGTTCTTC. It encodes CASSADLAVDVQFF.

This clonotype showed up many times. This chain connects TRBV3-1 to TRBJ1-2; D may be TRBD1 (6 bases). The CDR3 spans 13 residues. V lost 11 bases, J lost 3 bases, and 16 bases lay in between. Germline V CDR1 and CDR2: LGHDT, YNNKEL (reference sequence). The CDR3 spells CAVSGDSDYGYTF. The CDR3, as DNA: TGTGCCGTATCAGGGGATTCTGACTATGGCTACACCTTC.

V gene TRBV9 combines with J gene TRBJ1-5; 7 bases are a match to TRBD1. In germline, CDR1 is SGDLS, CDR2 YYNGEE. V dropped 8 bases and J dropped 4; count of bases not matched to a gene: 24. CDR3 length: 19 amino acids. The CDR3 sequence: CASSVSLRTTGRANQPQHF. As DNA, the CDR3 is TGTGCCAGTAGTGTAAGTCTGAGAACGACAGGGAGGGCGAATCAGCCCCAGCATTTT.

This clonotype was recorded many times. The CDR3 coding sequence is TGCAGTGCTCGCCCCCTTGGGGAAGTGTCGAACATTCAGTACTTC. This sequence encodes CSARPLGEVSNIQYF. This rearrangement joins TRBV20-1 to TRBJ2-4, with no clear D. The V end lost 5 bases, the J end lost 7 bases, and 21 bases lay between the germline ends. This CDR3 contains 15 residues. Germline loops: CDR1 DFQATT, CDR2 SNEGSKA (reference sequence).

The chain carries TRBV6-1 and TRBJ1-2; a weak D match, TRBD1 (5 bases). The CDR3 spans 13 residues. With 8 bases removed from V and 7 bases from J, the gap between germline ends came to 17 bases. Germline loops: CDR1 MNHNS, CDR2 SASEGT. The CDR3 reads CASRDSGYGGYTF. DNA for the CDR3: TGTGCCAGCCGGGATTCAGGGTACGGTGGCTACACCTTC.

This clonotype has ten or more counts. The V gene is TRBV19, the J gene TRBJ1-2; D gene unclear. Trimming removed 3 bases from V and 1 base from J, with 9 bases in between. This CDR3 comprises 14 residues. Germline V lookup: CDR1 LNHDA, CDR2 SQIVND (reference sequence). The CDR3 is CASSMVLGNYGYTF. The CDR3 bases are TGTGCCAGTAGTATGGTACTGGGTAACTATGGCTACACCTTC.

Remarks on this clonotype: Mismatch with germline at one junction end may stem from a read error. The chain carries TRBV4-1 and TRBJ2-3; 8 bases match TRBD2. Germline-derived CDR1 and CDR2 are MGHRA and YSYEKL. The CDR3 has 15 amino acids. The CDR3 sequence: CASSQGAGGADTQYF. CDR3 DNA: TGTGCCAGCAGCCAAGGGGCGGGGGGTGCAGATACGCAGTATTTT.

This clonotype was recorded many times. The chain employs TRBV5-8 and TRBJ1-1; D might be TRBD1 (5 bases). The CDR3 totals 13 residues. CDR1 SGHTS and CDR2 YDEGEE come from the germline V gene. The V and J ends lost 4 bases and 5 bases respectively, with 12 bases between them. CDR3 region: CASSHTGGTEAFF. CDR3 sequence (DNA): TGTGCCAGCAGCCACACCGGGGGGACTGAAGCTTTCTTT.

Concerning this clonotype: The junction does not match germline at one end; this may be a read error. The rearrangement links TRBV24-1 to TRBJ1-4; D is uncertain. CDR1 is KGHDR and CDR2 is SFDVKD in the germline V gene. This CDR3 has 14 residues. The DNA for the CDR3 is TGTGCCACCACTGATCCCAACGGGAATGAAAAACTGTTTTTT. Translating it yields CATTDPNGNEKLFF.

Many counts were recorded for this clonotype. CDR3 residues: CSPGGAGAYNEQFF. The CDR3, as DNA: TGCAGTCCTGGAGGAGCAGGGGCCTACAATGAGCAGTTCTTC. This rearrangement joins TRBV20-1 to TRBJ2-1, with a tentative D call TRBD1 (6 bases). V lost 8 bases and J 2 bases, leaving 16 bases between the germline ends. This CDR3 is built from 14 residues. Germline CDR1 reads DFQATT; CDR2 reads SNEGSKA (reference sequence).

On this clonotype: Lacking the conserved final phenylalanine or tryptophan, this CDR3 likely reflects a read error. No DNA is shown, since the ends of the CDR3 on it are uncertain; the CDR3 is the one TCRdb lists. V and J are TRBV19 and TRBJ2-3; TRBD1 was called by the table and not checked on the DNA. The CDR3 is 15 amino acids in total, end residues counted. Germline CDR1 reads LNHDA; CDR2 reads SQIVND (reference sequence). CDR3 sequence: CASSQGVGDEDIQDL.